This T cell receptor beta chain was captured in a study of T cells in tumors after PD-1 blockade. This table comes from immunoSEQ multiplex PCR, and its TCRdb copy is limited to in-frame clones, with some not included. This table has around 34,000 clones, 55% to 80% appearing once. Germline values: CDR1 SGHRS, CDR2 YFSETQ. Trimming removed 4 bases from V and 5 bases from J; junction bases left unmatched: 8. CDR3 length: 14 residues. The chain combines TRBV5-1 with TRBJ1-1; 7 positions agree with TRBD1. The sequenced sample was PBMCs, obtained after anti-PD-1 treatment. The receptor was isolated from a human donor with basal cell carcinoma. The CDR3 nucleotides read TGCGCCAGCAGCCCCGACAGGGAGAGGACTGAAGCTTTCTTT. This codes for CASSPDRERTEAFF.